Each of the 18 T cell receptor beta chains below was sequenced from the same sample in a study of T-cell memory formation after mild COVID-19. Each CDR3 protein is one row after TCRdb ran MiXCR on the 5' RACE reads. This table holds almost 550,000 distinct CDR3 sequences, around 21% found once. Sequenced input: PBMCs or a T cell subset sorted from them (not recorded which). These receptors were collected from an adult woman who had mild COVID-19 (a few samples of this study predate the infection). Cell type and time point are not known.

The chain links TRBV6-4 to TRBJ1-5, with D unresolved. Germline V gene lookup returns CDR1 MRHNA and CDR2 SNTAGT. CDR3 length: 10 amino acids. Trimming removed 11 bases at V and 6 bases at J, with 8 bases between. Written as DNA, the CDR3 is TGTGCCCGCCATTGTCAGCCCCAGCATTTT. Protein: CARHCQPQHF.

The sample holds a few counts of this clonotype. The rearrangement uses TRBV6-2 or TRBV6-3 and TRBJ2-2; 7 nucleotides line up with TRBD2. CDR3 size: 15 residues. Germline CDR1 and CDR2: MNHEY and SVGEGT. Trimming cost V 5 bases and J 2 bases; bases outside gene matches: 5. The CDR3 sequence is CASSPSGPNTGELFF. Written as DNA, the CDR3 is TGTGCCAGCAGTCCTAGCGGTCCAAACACCGGGGAGCTGTTTTTT.

This rearrangement joins TRBV6-1 to TRBJ1-1; perhaps TRBD1 as D (6 bases). Trimming took 0 bases from V and 0 from J, leaving 14 bases between them. This CDR3 spans 17 amino acids. CDR1 is MNHNS, CDR2 SASEGT, per germline. The CDR3 protein is CASSEAGWGHVNTEAFF. The CDR3 DNA reads TGTGCCAGCAGTGAAGCCGGATGGGGGCATGTGAACACTGAAGCTTTCTTT.

The rearrangement joins TRBV5-6 to TRBJ2-1; D unclear. Between the trimmed V and J ends, which lost 1 base and 9 bases, there was a span of 5 bases. CDR3 length: 11 residues. Germline CDR1 is SGHDT and CDR2 is YYEEEE. DNA for the CDR3: TGTGCCAGCAGCTTGAACGGTGAGCAGTTCTTC. Protein product: CASSLNGEQFF.

The chain combines TRBV6-6 with TRBJ2-3, with D maybe TRBD1 (6 bases). Germline assignment: CDR1 MNHNY and CDR2 SVGAGI (reference sequence). V dropped 11 bases and J dropped 0 bases, with 9 bases sitting between them. There are 12 residues in the CDR3. The CDR3 here is CAGQSSTDTQYF. The CDR3 DNA is TGTGCCGGACAGAGCAGCACAGATACGCAGTATTTT.

The rearrangement uses TRBV5-1 and TRBJ2-3; D unclear. There are 15 residues in the CDR3. The germline V gene encodes CDR1 SGHRS and CDR2 YFSETQ. V was cut by 0 bases and J by 1 base, with 9 bases left in between. CDR3 in amino acids: CASSLGESGTDTQYF. The CDR3 nucleotides read TGCGCCAGCAGCTTGGGGGAAAGCGGCACAGATACGCAGTATTTT.

The chain has TRBV5-1 and TRBJ1-1; perhaps TRBD1 as D (6 bases). The CDR3 loop spans 16 amino acids. CDR1 SGHRS and CDR2 YFSETQ come from the germline V gene. Deletions cut 0 bases from V and 0 bases from J, with 12 bases between. The CDR3 reads CASSLAYRDMNTEAFF. The CDR3 region has the DNA TGCGCCAGCAGCTTGGCATACAGGGACATGAACACTGAAGCTTTCTTT. The variable domain in full, with the rest retrieved from reference TRBV5-1 and TRBJ1-1, is KAGVTQTPRYLIKTRGQQVTLSCSPISGHRSVSWYQQTPGQGLQFLFEYFSETQRNKGNFPGRFSGRQFSNSRSEMNVSTLELGDSALYLCASSLAYRDMNTEAFFGQGTRLTVV.

This clonotype appeared a few times. The rearrangement uses TRBV9 and TRBJ2-1; D gene uncertain. Germline V CDR1 and CDR2: SGDLS, YYNGEE. The CDR3 sequence is 12 residues long. Trimming took 4 bases from V and 10 from J, leaving 12 bases between them. The CDR3 DNA reads TGTGCCAGCAGCACCCCGGGCTACGAGCAGTTCTTC. The encoded protein is CASSTPGYEQFF.

The V and J genes are TRBV24-1 and TRBJ2-2; the match to TRBD1 covers 7 bases. CDR1 and CDR2 (germline): KGHDR, SFDVKD. V shed 3 bases and J 0 bases; nucleotides not matched to a gene: 6. This CDR3 spans 17 amino acids. CDR3 residues: CATSDDSRGSNTGELFF. The DNA of the CDR3 is TGTGCCACCAGTGATGACAGCAGGGGGTCGAACACCGGGGAGCTGTTTTTT.

This clonotype was counted between two and nine times. This sequence joins TRBV11-2 and TRBJ2-2; the D call may be TRBD1 or TRBD2 (5 bases each). V was shortened by 5 bases and J by 6 bases, with 13 bases between the two germline ends. CDR3 size: 14 residues. Germline CDR1 and CDR2: SGHAT and FQNNGV. The CDR3 coding sequence is TGTGCCAGCAGCCCGGGACCCGCGGCCGGGGAGCTGTTTTTT. Translated: CASSPGPAAGELFF.

This clonotype was counted between two and nine times. The CDR3 here is CASSLPPRHEQYF. CDR3 coding DNA: TGTGCCAGCAGTCTCCCGCCCCGACACGAGCAGTACTTC. The rearrangement uses TRBV12-3 or TRBV12-4 and TRBJ2-7; D is undetermined. This CDR3 region has 13 residues. V dropped 5 bases and J dropped 5 bases, with 13 bases sitting between them.

This clonotype was counted many times. This chain links TRBV7-8 with TRBJ2-3; no clear D gene. The V gene's germline CDR1 is SGHVS and CDR2 FQNEAQ. The CDR3 length is 15 residues. V was cut by 3 bases and J by 0 bases, with 10 bases left in between. The CDR3 region has the DNA TGTGCCAGCAGCTTCGCCGGATCTAGCACAGATACGCAGTATTTT. Translating it yields CASSFAGSSTDTQYF.

The chain is built from TRBV5-1 and TRBJ2-1; perhaps TRBD2 as D (5 bases). Germline V gene lookup returns CDR1 SGHRS and CDR2 YFSETQ. With 2 bases removed from V and 6 bases from J, the gap between germline ends came to 15 bases. The CDR3 runs 15 residues. The CDR3 sequence is CASSLPGQSGNEQFF. Here the CDR3 DNA reads TGCGCCAGCAGCTTACCCGGGCAGAGCGGCAATGAGCAGTTCTTC. The whole variable domain, remainder taken from reference TRBV5-1 and TRBJ2-1, is KAGVTQTPRYLIKTRGQQVTLSCSPISGHRSVSWYQQTPGQGLQFLFEYFSETQRNKGNFPGRFSGRQFSNSRSEMNVSTLELGDSALYLCASSLPGQSGNEQFFGPGTRLTVL.

This chain connects TRBV5-1 to TRBJ2-7; D is possibly TRBD1 (5 bases). V lost 2 bases and J lost 5, with 11 bases in between. CDR1 is SGHRS and CDR2 is YFSETQ in the germline V gene. CDR3 length: 13 amino acids. CDR3 coding DNA: TGCGCCAGCAGCTTTAGGAAGGGGCACGAGCAGTACTTC. Translating gives CASSFRKGHEQYF.

The chain links TRBV19 to TRBJ2-1; perhaps TRBD2 as D (6 bases). The CDR3 has 12 amino acids. The germline V and J ends were trimmed by 4 bases and 8 bases, with 9 bases remaining between them. Germline values: CDR1 LNHDA, CDR2 SQIVND (reference sequence). The CDR3 loop is CASSNGGHEQFF. The DNA of the CDR3 is TGTGCCAGTAGTAACGGAGGGCATGAGCAGTTCTTC.

The V gene is TRBV7-9, the J gene TRBJ2-1; 10 nucleotides match TRBD2. Germline CDR1 SEHNR, CDR2 FQNEAQ (reference sequence). J lost 8 bases, V lost 5 bases, and 9 bases had no gene match. This CDR3 spans 15 amino acids. The CDR3 DNA sequence: TGTGCCAGCAGCGCCCGACTAGCGGGCTTGCATGAGCAGTTCTTC. Protein sequence: CASSARLAGLHEQFF.

This rearrangement joins TRBV15 to TRBJ2-3; D remains ambiguous. The ends were cut back, 1 base at V and 5 bases at J, with 13 bases in the middle. This CDR3 has 15 residues. CDR1 is LNHNV and CDR2 is YYDKDF in the germline V gene (reference sequence). The CDR3: CATSRARNRLDTQYF. The CDR3, as DNA: TGTGCCACCAGCAGAGCAAGGAACCGTCTAGATACGCAGTATTTT.

This chain uses TRBV2 with TRBJ2-7; D not certain. Germline values: CDR1 SNHLY, CDR2 FYNNEI. The CDR3 is 12 residues long. Trimming removed 1 base from V and 3 bases from J, with 4 bases in between. CDR3 sequence (DNA): TGTGCCAGCAGTGAAGGAGTCTACGAGCAGTACTTC. It translates to CASSEGVYEQYF.